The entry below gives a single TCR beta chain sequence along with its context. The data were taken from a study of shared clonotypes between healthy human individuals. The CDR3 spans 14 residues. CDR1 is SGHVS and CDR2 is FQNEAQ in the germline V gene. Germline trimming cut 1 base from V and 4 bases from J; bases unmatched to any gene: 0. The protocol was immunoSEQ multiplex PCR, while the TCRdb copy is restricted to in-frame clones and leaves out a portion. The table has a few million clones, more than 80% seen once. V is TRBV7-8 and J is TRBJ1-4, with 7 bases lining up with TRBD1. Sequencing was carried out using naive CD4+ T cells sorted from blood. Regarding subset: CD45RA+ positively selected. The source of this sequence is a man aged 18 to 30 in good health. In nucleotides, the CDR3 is TGTGCCAGCAGCTTAGGGGACAGTAATGAAAAACTGTTTTTT. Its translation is CASSLGDSNEKLFF.